Below are 2 T cell receptor beta chains sequenced from a single sample in a study of spatial heterogeneity in lung cancer. Each CDR3 protein is one row after TCRdb ran MiXCR on the 5' RACE reads. The repertoire has tens of thousands of distinct CDR3 sequences, roughly 9.5% of them found once; the top ten carry 6.9%. Time point noted: sample taken at primary tumor resection. Unsorted samples of tumor, nontumor lung or frozen PBMC had their whole RNA sequenced. Source: PBMCs, taken at surgery. The receptor source for this set is a male donor with early-stage non-small cell lung cancer.

This clonotype was counted ten times or more. The chain recombines TRBV16 with TRBJ1-1; TRBD1 aligns across 7 bases. Germline V gene lookup returns CDR1 KGHSY and CDR2 FQNENV. This CDR3 is 16 amino acids long. After removal of 0 bases from V and 4 bases from J, the junction contained 8 bases not matched to a gene. This CDR3 is CASSQSIQGEGTEAFF. In DNA form, the CDR3 reads TGTGCCAGCAGCCAATCGATTCAGGGGGAGGGCACTGAAGCTTTCTTT.

This clonotype has ten or more counts. The gene calls are TRBV28 and TRBJ2-5; D is ambiguous. Germline CDR1 and CDR2: MDHEN and SYDVKM. The CDR3 spans 14 residues. The V gene lost 6 bases and the J gene lost 3 bases, with 14 bases spanning the gap. The CDR3 DNA sequence: TGTGCCAGCAGCCTAGAGCTCCCCAAAGAGACCCAGTACTTC. Its protein product is CASSLELPKETQYF.